This T cell receptor beta chain was sequenced for a study of blood T cell repertoires in COVID-19. Germline V lookup: CDR1 MNHEY, CDR2 SMNVEV (reference sequence). The J segment lost 2 bases and the V segment lost 0 bases, leaving 8 bases of the junction unmatched. This CDR3 has 18 residues. Measured with immunoSEQ multiplex PCR; TCRdb has only the in-frame clones, and not every one. Among 250,000 to 350,000 clones listed, around 90% were seen once. J is TRBJ2-1 and V is TRBV27; 9 positions match TRBD2. Specimen: PBMCs or T cells enriched from blood (not recorded which). The sequence was collected from a woman aged 25 to 39 who had recovered from COVID-19. The CDR3 bases are TGTGCCAGCAGTTTATCTGGTTGGCTAGCGGGGCCCTACAATGAGCAGTTCTTC. It specifies CASSLSGWLAGPYNEQFF.